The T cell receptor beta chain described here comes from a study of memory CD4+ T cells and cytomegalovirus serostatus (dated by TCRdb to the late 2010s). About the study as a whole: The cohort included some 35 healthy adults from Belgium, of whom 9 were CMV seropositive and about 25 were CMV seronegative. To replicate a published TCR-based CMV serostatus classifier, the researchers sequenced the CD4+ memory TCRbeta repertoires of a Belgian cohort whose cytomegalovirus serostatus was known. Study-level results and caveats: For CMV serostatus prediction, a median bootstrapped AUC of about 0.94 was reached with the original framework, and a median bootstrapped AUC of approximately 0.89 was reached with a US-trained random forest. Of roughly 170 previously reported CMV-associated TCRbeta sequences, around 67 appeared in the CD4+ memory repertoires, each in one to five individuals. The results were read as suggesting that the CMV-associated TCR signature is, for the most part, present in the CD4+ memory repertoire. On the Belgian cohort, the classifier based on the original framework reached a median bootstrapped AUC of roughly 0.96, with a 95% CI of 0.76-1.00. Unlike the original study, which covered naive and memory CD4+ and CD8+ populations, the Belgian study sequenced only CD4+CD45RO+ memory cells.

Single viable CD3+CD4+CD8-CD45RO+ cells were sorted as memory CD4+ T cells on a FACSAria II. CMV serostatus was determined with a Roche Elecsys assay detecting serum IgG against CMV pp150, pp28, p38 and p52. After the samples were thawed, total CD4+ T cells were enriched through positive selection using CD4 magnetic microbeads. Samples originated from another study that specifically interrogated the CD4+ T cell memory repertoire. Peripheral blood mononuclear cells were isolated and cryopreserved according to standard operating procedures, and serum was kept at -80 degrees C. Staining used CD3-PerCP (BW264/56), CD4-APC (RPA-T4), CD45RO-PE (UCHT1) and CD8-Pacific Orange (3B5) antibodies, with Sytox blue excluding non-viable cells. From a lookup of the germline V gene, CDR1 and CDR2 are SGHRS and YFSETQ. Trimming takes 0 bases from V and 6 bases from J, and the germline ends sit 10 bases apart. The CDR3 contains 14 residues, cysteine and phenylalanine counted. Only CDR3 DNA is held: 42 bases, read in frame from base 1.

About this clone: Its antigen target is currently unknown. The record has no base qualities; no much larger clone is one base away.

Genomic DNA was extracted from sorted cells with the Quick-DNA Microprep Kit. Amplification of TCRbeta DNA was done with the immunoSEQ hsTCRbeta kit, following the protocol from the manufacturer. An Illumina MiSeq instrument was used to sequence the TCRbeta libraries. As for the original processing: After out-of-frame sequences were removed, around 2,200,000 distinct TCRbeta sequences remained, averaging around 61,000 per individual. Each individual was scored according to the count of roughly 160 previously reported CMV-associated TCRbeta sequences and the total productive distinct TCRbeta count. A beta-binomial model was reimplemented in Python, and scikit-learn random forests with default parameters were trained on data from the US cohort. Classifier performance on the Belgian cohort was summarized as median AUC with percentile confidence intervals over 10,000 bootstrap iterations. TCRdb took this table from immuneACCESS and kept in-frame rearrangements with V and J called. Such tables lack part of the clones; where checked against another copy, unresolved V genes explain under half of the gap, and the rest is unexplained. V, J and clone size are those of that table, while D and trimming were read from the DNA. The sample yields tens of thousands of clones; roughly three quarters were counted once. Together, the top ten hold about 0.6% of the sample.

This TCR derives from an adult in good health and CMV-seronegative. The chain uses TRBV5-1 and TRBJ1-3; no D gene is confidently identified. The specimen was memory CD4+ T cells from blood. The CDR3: CASSLVGRENTIYF. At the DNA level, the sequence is TGCGCCAGCAGCTTGGTCGGCAGAGAAAACACCATATATTTT.